The next 13 T cell receptor beta chains were all read from a single sample in a study of T cell repertoires in cytomegalovirus infection. No antigen has been assigned to these receptors. TCRdb re-derived calls from the reads in MiXCR, one entry per CDR3 protein. The data hold more than 250,000 distinct CDR3 sequences, with roughly 25% observed a single time. Here the sequenced sample was cultured PBMCs, taken from culture after CMV antigen stimulation. Receptors were obtained from a human donor in good health (CMV status not recorded). Some clones in this sample may be carry-over from other donors' samples.

V is TRBV19 and J is TRBJ1-3, with no clear D. CDR3 size: 13 residues. The germline V and J ends were trimmed by 6 bases and 1 base, with 7 bases remaining between them. Germline V lookup: CDR1 LNHDA, CDR2 SQIVND (reference sequence). CDR3 in DNA: TGTGCCAGTAGGGTGCTATCTGGAAACACCATATATTTT. Protein sequence: CASRVLSGNTIYF.

This clonotype was seen a few times. Here the CDR3 reads CATSDPGLAGSQETQYF. As DNA, the CDR3 is TGTGCCACCAGTGATCCCGGACTAGCGGGAAGCCAAGAGACCCAGTACTTC. V gene TRBV24-1 combines with J gene TRBJ2-5; 12 bases align to TRBD2. J was trimmed by 1 base and V by 3 bases; bases with no gene match: 5. CDR3 length equals 17 residues. The germline V gene has CDR1 KGHDR and CDR2 SFDVKD.

This clonotype appeared a few times. This chain joins TRBV6-5 and TRBJ1-2, with TRBD1 matching over 7 bases. The CDR3 is 13 residues long. CDR1 and CDR2 from the germline V gene are MNHEY and SVGAGI. Trimming took 6 bases from V and 4 from J; bases not matched to a gene: 5. CDR3 residues: CASSDRVGYGYTF. CDR3 DNA: TGTGCCAGCAGCGACAGGGTGGGCTATGGCTACACCTTC.

This clonotype was picked up many times. The chain couples TRBV5-1 to TRBJ2-1; D is ambiguous. Germline V gives CDR1 SGHRS, CDR2 YFSETQ. The V gene lost 3 bases and the J gene lost 0 bases, with 10 bases spanning the gap. The CDR3 is made up of 15 amino acids. The DNA of the CDR3 is TGCGCCAGCAGCTCCCCCCAAAGCTCCTACAATGAGCAGTTCTTC. This sequence encodes CASSSPQSSYNEQFF.

In its sample, this clonotype was seen many times. This chain joins TRBV7-3 and TRBJ2-1, with 7 bases that match TRBD2. V shed 5 bases and J 9 bases; nucleotides not matched to a gene: 7. Looked up from germline, CDR1 is SGHTA and CDR2 is FQGTGA. The CDR3 loop spans 13 amino acids. CDR3 amino acids: CASSRTTSSEQFF. CDR3 nucleotide sequence: TGTGCCAGCAGCCGAACGACTAGCAGTGAGCAGTTCTTC.

The chain joins TRBV27 to TRBJ2-1, with 7 positions matching TRBD2. The length of the CDR3 is 14 residues. After removal of 4 bases from V and 9 bases from J, the junction contained 9 bases not matched to a gene. Germline V gene lookup returns CDR1 MNHEY and CDR2 SMNVEV (reference sequence). The CDR3 nucleotides are TGTGCCAGCAGTTCCCTCCTGCGGGAGACTGAGCAGTTCTTC. Translated: CASSSLLRETEQFF.

The chain links TRBV7-9 to TRBJ2-7; D is tentatively TRBD1 or TRBD2 (5 bases each). This CDR3 has 16 amino acids. Germline CDR1 is SEHNR and CDR2 is FQNEAQ (reference sequence). Trimming took off 1 base at V and 2 bases at J, with 15 bases between the two ends. In DNA form, the CDR3 reads TGTGCCAGCAGCTTAGGGGGACCAACTCCTACCTACGAGCAGTACTTC. Its translation: CASSLGGPTPTYEQYF.

The chain employs TRBV18 and TRBJ1-2; maybe TRBD1 (6 bases). V was trimmed by 3 bases and J by 8 bases, leaving 16 bases between them. CDR3 size: 14 residues. Per germline, CDR1 KGHSH and CDR2 LQKENI. This CDR3 reads CASSPVTGANGYTF. CDR3 DNA sequence: TGTGCCAGCTCACCCGTGACGGGGGCTAACGGCTACACCTTC.

This clonotype qualifies as medium-sized. The genes are TRBV4-1 and TRBJ1-1; 8 bases agree with TRBD1. CDR1 and CDR2 from the germline V gene are MGHRA and YSYEKL. The CDR3 extends over 15 amino acids. The V and J ends lost 3 bases and 1 base, in that order; junction bases with no gene match: 4. CDR3 sequence: CASSHRTGRNTEAFF. The CDR3, as DNA: TGCGCCAGCAGCCACAGGACAGGGAGGAACACTGAAGCTTTCTTT.

Note on this clonotype: A much larger clone sits a single nucleotide away, making a read error possible. The CDR3 DNA sequence: TGTGCCAACAGCAGAGGGTGGGGCGGTCGGACAGGCGCTGAAGCTTTCTTT. Translating it yields CANSRGWGGRTGAEAFF. The chain recombines TRBV7-2 with TRBJ1-1, with 7 nucleotides matching TRBD1. This CDR3 comprises 17 residues. The germline V gene encodes CDR1 SGHTA and CDR2 FQGNSA.

This clonotype was counted between two and nine times. This chain joins TRBV18 and TRBJ2-2, with D possibly matching TRBD1 (10 bases). Deletions cut 4 bases from V and 0 bases from J, with 24 bases between. This CDR3 comprises 20 residues. Germline lookup yields CDR1 KGHSH and CDR2 LQKENI. The CDR3 nucleotides are TGTGCCAGCTCACACCCGGGACAGGGGAGACTAGCGGCGAACACCGGGGAGCTGTTTTTT. It encodes CASSHPGQGRLAANTGELFF.

In its sample, this clonotype was seen a few times. V gene TRBV11-3 combines with J gene TRBJ2-2; 14 bases are a match to TRBD2. Germline trimming cut 5 bases from V and 4 bases from J; bases unmatched to any gene: 3. The germline V gene has CDR1 SGHNT and CDR2 YENEEA. The CDR3 runs to 16 residues. The CDR3 region is CASSGLAGGFTGELFF. CDR3 in DNA: TGTGCCAGCAGCGGACTAGCGGGAGGATTCACCGGGGAGCTGTTTTTT.

The chain joins TRBV24-1 to TRBJ1-2; the match to TRBD1 covers 11 bases. From germline, CDR1 is KGHDR and CDR2 SFDVKD. V shed 4 bases, J shed 5 bases, and the junction held 8 bases outside the gene matches. The CDR3 length is 16 residues. The CDR3 DNA sequence: TGTGCCACCAGTGACCCGAGGGACAGGGGGTCATATGGCTACACCTTC. It translates to CATSDPRDRGSYGYTF.